This T cell receptor beta chain was identified during a study of blood T cell repertoires in COVID-19. This CDR3 is 15 amino acids long. Germline V gene sequence: CDR1 SNHLY, CDR2 FYNNEI. The table came from immunoSEQ multiplex PCR; TCRdb's copy has only in-frame clones and leaves some out. Of about 190,000 clones in the sample, roughly 80% are singletons; the top ten hold around 20%. This sequence was found in a human donor in a cohort sampled during active COVID-19. This chain connects TRBV2 to TRBJ2-1; a weak D match, TRBD2 (5 bases). Material for sequencing was peripheral blood. The CDR3 here is CASRRAEVGYNEQFF. The DNA for the CDR3 is TGTGCAAGCCGGCGGGCTGAAGTAGGATACAATGAGCAGTTCTTC.